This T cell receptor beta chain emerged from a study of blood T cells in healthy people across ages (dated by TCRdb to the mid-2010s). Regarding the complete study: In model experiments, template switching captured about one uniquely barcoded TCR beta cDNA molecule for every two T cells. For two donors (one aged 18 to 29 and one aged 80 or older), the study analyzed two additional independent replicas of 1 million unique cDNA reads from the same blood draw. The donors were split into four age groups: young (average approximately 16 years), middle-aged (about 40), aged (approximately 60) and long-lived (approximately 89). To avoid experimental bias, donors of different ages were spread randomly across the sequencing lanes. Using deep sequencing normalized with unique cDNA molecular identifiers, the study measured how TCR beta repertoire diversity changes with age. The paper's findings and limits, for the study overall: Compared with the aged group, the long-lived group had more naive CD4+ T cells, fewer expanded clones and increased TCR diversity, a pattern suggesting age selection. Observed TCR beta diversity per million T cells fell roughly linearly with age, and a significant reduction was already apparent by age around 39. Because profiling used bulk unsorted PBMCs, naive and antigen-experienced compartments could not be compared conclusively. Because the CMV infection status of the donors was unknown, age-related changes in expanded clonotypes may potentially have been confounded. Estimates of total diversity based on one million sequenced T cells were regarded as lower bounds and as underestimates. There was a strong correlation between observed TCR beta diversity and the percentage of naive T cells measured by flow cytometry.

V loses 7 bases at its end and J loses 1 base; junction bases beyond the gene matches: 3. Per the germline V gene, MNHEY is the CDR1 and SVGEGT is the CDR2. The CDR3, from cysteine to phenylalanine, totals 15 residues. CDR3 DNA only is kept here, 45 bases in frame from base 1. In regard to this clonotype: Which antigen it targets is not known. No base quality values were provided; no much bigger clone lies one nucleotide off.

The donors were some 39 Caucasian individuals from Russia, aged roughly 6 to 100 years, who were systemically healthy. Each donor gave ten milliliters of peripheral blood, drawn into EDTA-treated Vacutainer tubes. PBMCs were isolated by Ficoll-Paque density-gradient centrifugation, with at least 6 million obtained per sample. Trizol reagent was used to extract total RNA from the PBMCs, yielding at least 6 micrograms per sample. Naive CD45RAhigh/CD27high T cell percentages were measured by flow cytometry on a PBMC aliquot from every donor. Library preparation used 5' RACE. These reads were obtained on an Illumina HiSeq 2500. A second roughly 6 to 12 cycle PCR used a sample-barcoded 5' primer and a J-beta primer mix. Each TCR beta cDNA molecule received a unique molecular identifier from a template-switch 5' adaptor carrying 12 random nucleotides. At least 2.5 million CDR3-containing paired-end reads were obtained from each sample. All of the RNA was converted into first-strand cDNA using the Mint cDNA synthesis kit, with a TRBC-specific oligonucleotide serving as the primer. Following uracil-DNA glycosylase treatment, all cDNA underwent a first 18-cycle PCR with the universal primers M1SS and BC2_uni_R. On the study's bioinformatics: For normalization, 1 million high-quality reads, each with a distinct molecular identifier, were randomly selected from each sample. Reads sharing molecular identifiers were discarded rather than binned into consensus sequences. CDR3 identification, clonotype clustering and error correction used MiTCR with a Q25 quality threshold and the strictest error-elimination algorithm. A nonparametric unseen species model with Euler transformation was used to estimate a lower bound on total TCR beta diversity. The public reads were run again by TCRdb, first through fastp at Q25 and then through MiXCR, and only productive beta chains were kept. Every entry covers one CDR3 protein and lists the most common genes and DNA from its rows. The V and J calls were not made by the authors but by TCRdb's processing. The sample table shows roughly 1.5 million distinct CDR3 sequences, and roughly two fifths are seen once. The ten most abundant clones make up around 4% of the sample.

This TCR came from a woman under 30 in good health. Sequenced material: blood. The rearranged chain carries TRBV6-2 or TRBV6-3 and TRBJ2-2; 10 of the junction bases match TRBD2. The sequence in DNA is TGTGCCAGCAATATAGCGGGGGGGAACACCGGGGAGCTGTTTTTT. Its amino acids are CASNIAGGNTGELFF.